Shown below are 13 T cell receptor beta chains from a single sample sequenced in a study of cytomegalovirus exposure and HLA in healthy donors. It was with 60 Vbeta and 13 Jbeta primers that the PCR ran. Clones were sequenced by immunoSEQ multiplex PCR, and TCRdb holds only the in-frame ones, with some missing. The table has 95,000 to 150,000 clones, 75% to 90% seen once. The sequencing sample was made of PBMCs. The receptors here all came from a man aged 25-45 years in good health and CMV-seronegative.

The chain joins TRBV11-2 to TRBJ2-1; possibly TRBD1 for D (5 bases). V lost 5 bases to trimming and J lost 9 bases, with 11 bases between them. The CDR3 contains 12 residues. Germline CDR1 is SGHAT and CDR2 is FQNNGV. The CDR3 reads CASSIGHLEQFF. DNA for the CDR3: TGTGCCAGCAGCATAGGACACCTTGAGCAGTTCTTC.

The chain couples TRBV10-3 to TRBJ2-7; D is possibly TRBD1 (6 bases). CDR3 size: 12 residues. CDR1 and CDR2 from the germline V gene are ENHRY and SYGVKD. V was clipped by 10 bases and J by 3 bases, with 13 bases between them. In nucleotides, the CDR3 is TGTGCCACCTTGGACAGTGACTACGAGCAGTACTTC. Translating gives CATLDSDYEQYF.

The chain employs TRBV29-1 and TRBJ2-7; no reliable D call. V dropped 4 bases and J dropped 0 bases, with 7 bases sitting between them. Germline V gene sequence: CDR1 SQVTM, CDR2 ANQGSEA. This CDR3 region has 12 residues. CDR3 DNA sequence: TGCAGCGTTGCTCTCAGCTCCTACGAGCAGTACTTC. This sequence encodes CSVALSSYEQYF.

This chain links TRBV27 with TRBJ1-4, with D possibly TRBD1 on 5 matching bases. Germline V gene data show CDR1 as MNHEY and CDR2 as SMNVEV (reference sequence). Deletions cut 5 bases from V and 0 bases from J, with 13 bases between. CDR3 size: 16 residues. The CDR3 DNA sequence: TGTGCCAGCAGTCACAGGAGGGGTACAACTAATGAAAAACTGTTTTTT. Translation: CASSHRRGTTNEKLFF.

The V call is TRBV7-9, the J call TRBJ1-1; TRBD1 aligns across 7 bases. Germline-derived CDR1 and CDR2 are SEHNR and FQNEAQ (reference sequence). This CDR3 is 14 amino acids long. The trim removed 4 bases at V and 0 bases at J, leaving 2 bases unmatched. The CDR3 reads CASSSGQLNTEAFF. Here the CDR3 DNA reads TGTGCCAGCAGCTCGGGACAGTTGAACACTGAAGCTTTCTTT.

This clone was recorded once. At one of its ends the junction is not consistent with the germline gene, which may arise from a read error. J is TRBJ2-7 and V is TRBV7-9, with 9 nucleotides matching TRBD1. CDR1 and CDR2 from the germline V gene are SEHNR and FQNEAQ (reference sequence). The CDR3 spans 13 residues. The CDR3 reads CSSSRDRVMEQYF. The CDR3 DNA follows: TGTTCCAGCAGCCGGGACAGGGTTATGGAGCAGTACTTC.

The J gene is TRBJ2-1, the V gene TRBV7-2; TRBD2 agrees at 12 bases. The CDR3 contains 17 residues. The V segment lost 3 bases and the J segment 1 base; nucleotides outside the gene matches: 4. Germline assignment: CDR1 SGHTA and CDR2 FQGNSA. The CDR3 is CASSFPSGGVSYNEQFF. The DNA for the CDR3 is TGTGCCAGCAGCTTCCCTAGCGGGGGGGTTTCCTACAATGAGCAGTTCTTC.

The CDR3: CASRDNSLTYEQYF. The CDR3 DNA follows: TGTGCCAGTAGGGATAACAGCCTTACCTACGAGCAGTACTTC. This sequence joins TRBV19 and TRBJ2-7; D remains ambiguous. The V end was cut by 6 bases, the J end by 2 bases, with 14 bases between. In germline, CDR1 is LNHDA, CDR2 SQIVND (reference sequence). The CDR3 is made up of 14 amino acids.

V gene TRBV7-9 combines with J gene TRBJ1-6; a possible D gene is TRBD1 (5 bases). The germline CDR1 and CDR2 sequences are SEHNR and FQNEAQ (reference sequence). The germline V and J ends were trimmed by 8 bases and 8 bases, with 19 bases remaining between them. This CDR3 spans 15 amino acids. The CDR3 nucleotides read TGTGCCAGCGAACCTAAGGGGCGAGGAGATTCACCCCTCCACTTT. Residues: CASEPKGRGDSPLHF. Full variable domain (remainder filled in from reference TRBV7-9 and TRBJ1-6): DTGVSQNPRHKITKRGQNVTFRCDPISEHNRLYWYRQTLGQGPEFLTYFQNEAQLEKSRLLSDRFSAERPKGSFSTLEIQRTEQGDSAMYLCASEPKGRGDSPLHFGNGTRLTVT.

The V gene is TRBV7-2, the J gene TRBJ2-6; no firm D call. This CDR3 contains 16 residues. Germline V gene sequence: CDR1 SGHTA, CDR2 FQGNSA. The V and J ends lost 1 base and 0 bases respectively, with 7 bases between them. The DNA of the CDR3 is TGTGCCAGCAGCTTAGTCGTGAGCTCTGGGGCCAACGTCCTGACTTTC. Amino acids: CASSLVVSSGANVLTF.

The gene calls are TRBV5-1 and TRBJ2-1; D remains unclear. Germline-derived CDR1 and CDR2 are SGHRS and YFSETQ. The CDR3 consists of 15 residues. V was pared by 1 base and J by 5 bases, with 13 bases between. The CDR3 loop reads CASSLSEQGDNEQFF. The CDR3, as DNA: TGCGCCAGCAGCTTGTCAGAGCAAGGAGACAATGAGCAGTTCTTC. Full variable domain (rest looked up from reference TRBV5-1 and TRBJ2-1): KAGVTQTPRYLIKTRGQQVTLSCSPISGHRSVSWYQQTPGQGLQFLFEYFSETQRNKGNFPGRFSGRQFSNSRSEMNVSTLELGDSALYLCASSLSEQGDNEQFFGPGTRLTVL.

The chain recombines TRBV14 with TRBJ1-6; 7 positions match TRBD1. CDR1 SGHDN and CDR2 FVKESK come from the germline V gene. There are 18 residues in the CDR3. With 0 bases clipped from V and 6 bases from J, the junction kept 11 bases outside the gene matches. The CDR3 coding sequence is TGTGCCAGCAGCCAAGAAAGGGGAACAGGGGCGTTTAATTCACCCCTCCACTTT. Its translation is CASSQERGTGAFNSPLHF.

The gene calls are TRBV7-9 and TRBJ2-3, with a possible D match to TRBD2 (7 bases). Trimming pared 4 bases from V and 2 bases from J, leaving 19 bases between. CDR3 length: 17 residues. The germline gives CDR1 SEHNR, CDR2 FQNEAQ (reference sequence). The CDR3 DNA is TGTGCCAGCAGCTACCCCTACCGAGGGGGGGACACAGATACGCAGTATTTT. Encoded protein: CASSYPYRGGDTDTQYF.